These T cell receptor beta chains were read from a single sample in a study of cytomegalovirus exposure and HLA in healthy donors. Data came from immunoSEQ multiplex PCR; TCRdb stores just in-frame clones and leaves some out. The sample lists about 120,000 clones; approximately 84% were seen once. The sequenced sample consisted of PBMCs. The receptor set was obtained from a man aged 45 to 65 in good health and CMV-seronegative. The CDR3 runs from the conserved cysteine through the conserved F or W. A D gene is named only where the DNA matches it firmly. Expanded clones get a size class; other rows say once, few or many, or leave the size out.

d_call	v_call	j_call	clone_size	cdr3_nt	cdr3_aa
-	TRBV7-9	TRBJ1-4	-	TGTGCCAGCAGCATTGACCGGGGAACGGCAACTAATGAAAAACTGTTTTTT	CASSIDRGTATNEKLFF
-	TRBV28	TRBJ2-3	-	TGTGCCAGCAGTATTCAGGACTACACAGATACGCAGTATTTT	CASSIQDYTDTQYF
-	TRBV7-3	TRBJ2-1	-	TGTGCCAGCAGCTTAAACGGTCGTCTGATTAACAATGAGCAGTTCTTC	CASSLNGRLINNEQFF
-	TRBV27	TRBJ2-7	-	TGTGCCAGCAGTCTCAGAAGGGGCGAGCAGTACTTC	CASSLRRGEQYF
TRBD2	TRBV28	TRBJ2-7	-	TGTGCCAGCAGTACGACTAGCGGATACGAGCAGTACTTC	CASSTTSGYEQYF
-	TRBV7-2	TRBJ1-3	-	TGTGCCAGCAGCTTAGACCGCAGCTCTGGAAACACCATATATTTT	CASSLDRSSGNTIYF
TRBD1	TRBV5-1	TRBJ1-2	-	TGCGCCAGCAGCACCCTACAGGGGGCAGACTATGGCTACACCTTC	CASSTLQGADYGYTF
-	TRBV7-3	TRBJ2-5	-	TGTGCCAGCAGCCTTCGAGGACAAGAGACCCAGTACTTC	CASSLRGQETQYF
TRBD1	TRBV13	TRBJ2-7	-	TGTGCCAGCAGCCCAAAGGGACAGGGGGAGCTCTACGAGCAGTACTTC	CASSPKGQGELYEQYF
-	TRBV7-2	TRBJ1-2	-	TGTGCCAGCAGCTTAAGCCAACAGGGATATGGCTACACCTTC	CASSLSQQGYGYTF
-	TRBV6-5	TRBJ1-1	-	TGTGCCAGCAACCGAGACAGCAACACTGAAGCTTTCTTT	CASNRDSNTEAFF
TRBD1	TRBV14	TRBJ2-3	once	TGTGCCAGCAGCCAAGAGACAGGGTTAACAGATACGCAGTATTTT	CASSQETGLTDTQYF
TRBD2	TRBV7-3	TRBJ2-3	-	TGTGCCAGCAGCTTAAATCGGCTAGCGGGGGCAACAGACACAGATACGCAGTATTTT	CASSLNRLAGATDTDTQYF
TRBD2	TRBV7-9	TRBJ2-5	-	TGTGCCAGCAGCCTACTAGCGGAGAGAGACTTC	CASSLLAERDF
TRBD1	TRBV6-5	TRBJ2-3	-	TGTGCCAGCAGGGACAGGGGGGGTTTAACAGATACGCAGTATTTT	CASRDRGGLTDTQYF
TRBD1	TRBV7-3	TRBJ2-3	-	TGTGCCAGCAGTCTCACAGGGGTAATCACAGATACGCAGTATTTT	CASSLTGVITDTQYF
TRBD1	TRBV29-1	TRBJ2-7	once	TGCAGCGCTGAAGCCGGGACAGGACCCTACGAGCAGTACTTC	CSAEAGTGPYEQYF
-	TRBV20-1	TRBJ2-1	-	TGCAGTGCTATCAGGGGTGGCGAGCAGTTCTTC	CSAIRGGEQFF
-	TRBV7-3	TRBJ2-7	-	TGTGCCAGCAGCTTTTTTTGGCGGGTTAGCCCCCACCGCTACGAGCAGTACTTC	CASSFFWRVSPHRYEQYF
TRBD1	TRBV5-6	TRBJ1-5	-	TGTGCCAGCAGCTCGACAGGGGAGAATCAGCCCCAGCATTTT	CASSSTGENQPQHF
TRBD2	TRBV27	TRBJ2-5	few	TGTGCCAGCAGTTTAGCGGGAGGGCCGATTCAGGAGACCCAGTACTTC	CASSLAGGPIQETQYF
-	TRBV9	TRBJ1-4	once	TGTGCCAGCAGCCCCCATGGCAGGGTTTTGGAAAAACTGTTTTTT	CASSPHGRVLEKLFF
-	TRBV6-6	TRBJ1-5	-	TGTGCCAGCAGTTACTCAGGAGGGAGCAGCAATCAGCCCCAGCATTTT	CASSYSGGSSNQPQHF
-	TRBV4-1	TRBJ2-5	-	TGCGCCAGCAGCCAAGATCTTGGGGGACTGAGAGAGACCCAGTACTTC	CASSQDLGGLRETQYF
TRBD1	TRBV10-3	TRBJ2-6	-	TGTGCCATCAGTGAGTCTGGCAGGGGGCTTGGGGCCAACGTCCTGACTTTC	CAISESGRGLGANVLTF
-	TRBV20-1	TRBJ2-1	-	TGCAGACCGGAGGGCAGCAATGAGCAGTTCTTC	CRPEGSNEQFF
TRBD1	TRBV19	TRBJ2-1	-	TGTGCCAGTAGTCCTATTCGACCAGGGGGATTCGATGAGCAGTTCTTC	CASSPIRPGGFDEQFF
TRBD1	TRBV5-1	TRBJ2-5	few	TGCGCCAGCAGCCCGGGTGGGACAGGGGAAGAGACCCAGTACTTC	CASSPGGTGEETQYF
TRBD1	TRBV18	TRBJ2-7	once	TGTGCCAGCTCACCACCGGGGACAGGGAGCTACGAGCAGTACTTC	CASSPPGTGSYEQYF
-	TRBV27	TRBJ2-5	-	TGTGCCAGCAGGCCCACAGGGCTGGAGACCCAGTACTTC	CASRPTGLETQYF
TRBD2	TRBV7-8	TRBJ2-5	-	TGTGCCAGCAGCCGGGAGGAGGGTTGGGAGACCCAGTACTTC	CASSREEGWETQYF
-	TRBV5-4	TRBJ1-3	-	TGTGCCAGCAGCCTGGGGCACCTCTCTGGAAACACCATATATTTT	CASSLGHLSGNTIYF
-	TRBV30	TRBJ2-7	-	TGTGCCTGGAGTGTACATTACCCAAGGAGCTCCTACGAGCAGTACTTC	CAWSVHYPRSSYEQYF
TRBD1	TRBV2	TRBJ1-5	-	TGTGCCAGCGGGGACAGTATCGGTCAGCCCCAGCATTTT	CASGDSIGQPQHF
TRBD1	TRBV7-2	TRBJ2-7	-	TGTGCCAGCAGCCGCCGGGACAGGCCTTCGCTGGACTTC	CASSRRDRPSLDF
-	TRBV5-4	TRBJ2-1	-	TGTGCCAGCAGCTTTGACAGCGAGCTAAACAATGAGCAGTTCTTC	CASSFDSELNNEQFF
TRBD1	TRBV7-2	TRBJ1-6	-	TGTGCCAGCAGCTCCTCAGACAGGGAAAGTTCACCCCTCCACTTT	CASSSSDRESSPLHF
TRBD1	TRBV28	TRBJ2-3	-	TGTGCCAGCAGCTCGGACAGGGAAGGCACAGATACGCAGTATTTT	CASSSDREGTDTQYF
TRBD2	TRBV6-5	TRBJ2-1	-	TGTGCCAGCAGTCGCTTGGCGGGAGGGAACAATGAGCAGTTCTTC	CASSRLAGGNNEQFF
-	TRBV13	TRBJ2-7	-	TGTTCCAGCAGCTCGAGGGGGGGCTCTCATTACGAGCAGTACTTC	CSSSSRGGSHYEQYF
-	TRBV30	TRBJ1-6	once	TGTGCCTGGAGGAGACAGCAAAACTCCTATAATTCACCCCTCCACTTT	CAWRRQQNSYNSPLHF
-	TRBV9	TRBJ1-6	-	TGTGCCAGCAGCCCAAGACAGAGCTCCAGTTCACCCCTCCACTTT	CASSPRQSSSSPLHF
TRBD2	TRBV5-4	TRBJ2-7	once	TGTGCCAGCAGCTCCCCCCGTGGACTAGCGTACGAGCAGTACTTC	CASSSPRGLAYEQYF
TRBD2	TRBV5-6	TRBJ2-3	-	TGTGCCAGCAGCTTAAGCGGGGGGCAGGGCACAGATACGCAGTATTTT	CASSLSGGQGTDTQYF
-	TRBV4-2	TRBJ1-2	few	TGTGCCAGCAGCCAAGAGAGTCAGGATCATGGCTACACCTTC	CASSQESQDHGYTF
TRBD2	TRBV23-1	TRBJ2-1	-	TGCGCCAGCAGTCAACGTTGCACTAGCGAGTACAATGAGCAGTTCTTC	CASSQRCTSEYNEQFF
-	TRBV9	TRBJ2-4	-	TGTGCCAGCAGCCCGACAGGAGGAAACATTCAGTACTTC	CASSPTGGNIQYF
-	TRBV5-6	TRBJ2-1	-	TGTGCCAGCAGCTCAGGGTGGGGCTCCTACAATGAGCAGTTCTTC	CASSSGWGSYNEQFF
-	TRBV5-1	TRBJ2-5	-	TGCGCCAGCAGCTTCGTCCCGGAGGAGACCCAGTACTTC	CASSFVPEETQYF
-	TRBV20-1	TRBJ2-3	-	TGCAGTGCTAGTAGGGGAGATACGCAGTATTTT	CSASRGDTQYF
-	TRBV10-3	TRBJ1-2	few	TGTGCCACCAAAACTTCTAACTATGGCTACACCTTC	CATKTSNYGYTF
TRBD2	TRBV6-1	TRBJ2-7	-	TGTGCCAGCAGATTGGGACTAGGTGGAATCTACGAGCAGTACTTC	CASRLGLGGIYEQYF
-	TRBV5-8	TRBJ2-5	-	TGTGCCAGCAGCTTGGAGGGGCAGGGCCAAGAGACCCAGTACTTC	CASSLEGQGQETQYF
-	TRBV5-1	TRBJ2-6	-	TGCGCCAGCAGCTTGGTTAGGGGCCCTGGGGCCAACGTCCTGACTTTC	CASSLVRGPGANVLTF
TRBD2	TRBV4-2	TRBJ2-1	-	TGTGCCAGCAGCCAAGAGGAGCGGGACGGCAATGAGCAGTTCTTC	CASSQEERDGNEQFF